What follows is one T cell receptor (beta chain) and its context. The method was immunoSEQ multiplex PCR; TCRdb's version includes in-frame clones alone and lacks a portion of them. The repertoire consists of tens of thousands of clones, with around nine tenths occurring once and the leading ten covering less than 8%. The CDR3 sequence is 11 residues long. V lost 6 bases to trimming and J lost 9 bases, with 9 bases between them. The germline gives CDR1 MNHNY, CDR2 SVGAGI (reference sequence). These data belong to a study of graft-versus-host responses after intestinal transplantation. The sequenced sample was bone marrow, obtained roughly 110 weeks after intestinal transplantation. The sequence came from a human patient who received an intestinal transplant, so some T cells may come from the graft donor. The chain couples TRBV6-6 to TRBJ2-1, with D hard to call. CDR3 sequence reads: CASSLGSEQFF. The CDR3 region has the DNA TGTGCCAGCAGCCTAGGCAGTGAGCAGTTCTTC.